Below, 23 T cell receptor beta chains from the same sample are listed, as sequenced in a study of T cell repertoires in cytomegalovirus infection. TCRdb recomputed calls from the reads with MiXCR, one row per CDR3 protein. The table records about 890,000 distinct CDR3 sequences, about a third of them present only once. These receptors' targets are unknown. Sequenced material: cultured CD8+ T cells from PBMCs, taken from culture after CMV antigen stimulation. The source is a human donor in good health (CMV status not recorded). Some clones in this sample may be carry-over from other donors' samples.

Only a few counts were recorded for this clonotype. The J gene is TRBJ1-1, the V gene TRBV5-1, with a weak D call TRBD1 (6 bases). Trimming removed 1 base from V and 0 bases from J, with 13 bases in between. The CDR3 is made up of 16 amino acids. Germline loops: CDR1 SGHRS, CDR2 YFSETQ. CDR3 DNA sequence: TGCGCCAGCAGCTTGCTTTCGGGACAATTGAACACTGAAGCTTTCTTT. Translation gives CASSLLSGQLNTEAFF. Filled out from reference TRBV5-1 and TRBJ1-1, the complete variable domain reads KAGVTQTPRYLIKTRGQQVTLSCSPISGHRSVSWYQQTPGQGLQFLFEYFSETQRNKGNFPGRFSGRQFSNSRSEMNVSTLELGDSALYLCASSLLSGQLNTEAFFGQGTRLTVV.

The chain has TRBV28 and TRBJ2-1; 7 bases are shared with TRBD2. Germline CDR1 reads MDHEN; CDR2 reads SYDVKM. The CDR3 extends over 17 amino acids. V lost 5 bases, J lost 3 bases, and 13 bases stayed unmatched. The CDR3: CASSRGWEGDGYNEQFF. CDR3 DNA: TGTGCCAGCAGTCGGGGGTGGGAGGGAGATGGCTACAATGAGCAGTTCTTC.

This clonotype has more than one count but fewer than ten. The chain has TRBV12-5 and TRBJ1-1; D is uncertain. V was shortened by 0 bases and J by 1 base, with 15 bases between the two germline ends. The CDR3 extends over 17 amino acids. Germline V gives CDR1 LGHNT, CDR2 FRNRAP. This chain's CDR3 is CASGLVSFFAENTEAFF. DNA of the CDR3: TGTGCTAGTGGTTTGGTTTCCTTCTTCGCAGAGAACACTGAAGCTTTCTTT. The entire variable domain, with the rest obtained from reference TRBV12-5 and TRBJ1-1, is as follows: DARVTQTPRHKVTEMGQEVTMRCQPILGHNTVFWYRQTMMQGLELLAYFRNRAPLDDSGMPKDRFSAEMPDATLATLKIQPSEPRDSAVYFCASGLVSFFAENTEAFFGQGTRLTVV.

V gene TRBV6-5 combines with J gene TRBJ1-3; D is unresolved. Germline V gives CDR1 MNHEY, CDR2 SVGAGI. V was trimmed by 2 bases and J by 2 bases, leaving 10 bases between them. The CDR3 length is 15 residues. In DNA, the CDR3 is TGTGCCAGCAGTTACCTCCCCCGGACTGGAAACACCATATATTTT. Encoded protein: CASSYLPRTGNTIYF.

The rearrangement uses TRBV19 and TRBJ2-7; the D is unclear. This CDR3 has 14 residues. Trimming removed 2 bases at V and 3 bases at J, with 11 bases between. In germline, CDR1 is LNHDA, CDR2 SQIVND (reference sequence). CDR3 amino acids: CASSIYPTGYEQYF. For the CDR3, the DNA is TGTGCCAGTAGTATATACCCCACGGGCTACGAGCAGTACTTC.

V is TRBV19 and J is TRBJ1-3, with TRBD1 as a possible D gene (5 bases). CDR3 length: 16 amino acids. CDR1 is LNHDA and CDR2 is SQIVND in the germline V gene (reference sequence). V was cut by 11 bases and J by 0 bases, with 20 bases left in between. The DNA of the CDR3 is TGTGCCGGTATCTCTAGGGACTCCTCCTCTGGAAACACCATATATTTT. This encodes CAGISRDSSSGNTIYF.

This clonotype has only a few counts. This sequence joins TRBV5-4 and TRBJ2-2; D unclear. The CDR3 is 17 amino acids. V was shortened by 0 bases and J by 5 bases, with 17 bases between the two germline ends. CDR1 and CDR2 from the germline V gene are SGHNT and YYREEE (reference sequence). This CDR3 is CASSLEPALTGTGELFF. CDR3 nucleotides: TGTGCCAGCAGCTTGGAACCCGCCCTCACCGGGACCGGGGAGCTGTTTTTT.

This clonotype was seen repeatedly, ten times or more. CDR3: CASSNWGSQETQYF. DNA for the CDR3: TGTGCCAGCAGCAACTGGGGGAGTCAAGAGACCCAGTACTTC. The chain is built from TRBV27 and TRBJ2-5; D may match TRBD1 or TRBD2 (5 bases each). V shed 6 bases and J shed 2 bases, with 13 bases lying between them. The V gene's germline CDR1 is MNHEY and CDR2 SMNVEV (reference sequence). There are 14 residues in the CDR3.

The chain uses TRBV7-6 and TRBJ2-1; D remains unclear. The CDR3 sequence is 13 residues long. With 2 bases removed from V and 5 bases from J, the gap between germline ends came to 7 bases. Germline V gene sequence: CDR1 SGHVS, CDR2 FNYEAQ. The CDR3, as DNA: TGTGCCAGCAGCTTATATACGGACAATGAGCAGTTCTTC. It yields the protein CASSLYTDNEQFF.

The rearrangement uses TRBV19 and TRBJ2-3; 7 bases line up with TRBD1. Per the germline V gene, CDR1 is LNHDA and CDR2 is SQIVND (reference sequence). V was pared by 1 base and J by 0 bases, with 4 bases of the junction left unmatched. The CDR3 is 16 amino acids. CDR3 nucleotides: TGTGCCAGTAGTATAGTAGGGACAGTCAGCACAGATACGCAGTATTTT. It yields the protein CASSIVGTVSTDTQYF.

This clonotype has more than one count but fewer than ten. V usage is TRBV24-1 and J usage is TRBJ2-7; D remains ambiguous. The CDR3 has 15 residues. The germline V and J ends were trimmed by 4 bases and 1 base, with 13 bases remaining between them. The V gene's germline CDR1 is KGHDR and CDR2 SFDVKD. CDR3 in amino acids: CATSEGSAHSYEQYV. CDR3 DNA: TGTGCCACCAGTGAGGGTTCAGCCCATTCCTACGAGCAGTACGTC.

This clonotype was seen at least ten times. The chain carries TRBV19 and TRBJ1-1; possibly TRBD1 for D (5 bases). Germline-derived CDR1 and CDR2 are LNHDA and SQIVND (reference sequence). With 9 bases removed from V and 0 bases from J, the gap between germline ends came to 11 bases. This CDR3 is 13 amino acids long. For the CDR3, the DNA is TGTGCCAGCAGCTCAGGGATGAACACTGAAGCTTTCTTT. It translates to CASSSGMNTEAFF. The full variable domain, with the rest looked up from reference TRBV19 and TRBJ1-1, is DGGITQSPKYLFRKEGQNVTLSCEQNLNHDAMYWYRQDPGQGLRLIYYSQIVNDFQKGDIAEGYSVSREKKESFPLTVTSAQKNPTAFYLCASSSGMNTEAFFGQGTRLTVV.

V gene TRBV19 combines with J gene TRBJ2-7; D may be TRBD1 (5 bases). Germline V gene data show CDR1 as LNHDA and CDR2 as SQIVND (reference sequence). The CDR3 sequence is 14 residues long. Trimming took off 5 bases at V and 0 bases at J, with 11 bases between the two ends. The CDR3 nucleotides read TGTGCCAGTAGTTTGAGACAGACCTCCTACGAGCAGTACTTC. Protein sequence: CASSLRQTSYEQYF.

The chain carries TRBV6-6 and TRBJ2-1; the match to TRBD2 covers 14 bases. The length of the CDR3 is 18 residues. In germline, CDR1 is MNHNY, CDR2 SVGAGI (reference sequence). The ends lost 2 bases at V and 5 bases at J; junction bases unmatched: 8. CDR3 nucleotide sequence: TGTGCCAGCAGTTACATCCGGACTAGCGGGGGGAAAGACAATGAGCAGTTCTTC. This encodes CASSYIRTSGGKDNEQFF.

The chain has TRBV12-5 and TRBJ1-2; TRBD1 agrees at 8 bases. Germline V CDR1 and CDR2: LGHNT, FRNRAP. The CDR3 runs 16 residues. Unmatched junction bases numbered 18, after V lost 6 bases and J lost 9 bases. Written as DNA, the CDR3 is TGTGCTAGTGGCTCCCCCCCCGGGACAGGAGATGATAGCTACACCTTC. This translates into CASGSPPGTGDDSYTF. Variable domain in full (rest from reference TRBV12-5 and TRBJ1-2): DARVTQTPRHKVTEMGQEVTMRCQPILGHNTVFWYRQTMMQGLELLAYFRNRAPLDDSGMPKDRFSAEMPDATLATLKIQPSEPRDSAVYFCASGSPPGTGDDSYTFGSGTRLTVV.

The J gene is TRBJ2-7, the V gene TRBV28; 7 bases agree with TRBD2. The ends lost 1 base at V and 4 bases at J; junction bases unmatched: 7. The CDR3 length is 15 residues. CDR1 and CDR2 (germline): MDHEN, SYDVKM. CDR3 DNA: TGTGCCAGCAGTTTATTGGGCGGGAGTTTATACGAGCAGTACTTC. This gives the protein CASSLLGGSLYEQYF.

The chain couples TRBV7-9 to TRBJ2-7; 10 nucleotides line up with TRBD1. Germline V CDR1 and CDR2: SEHNR, FQNEAQ (reference sequence). The V segment lost 1 base and the J segment 5 bases; nucleotides outside the gene matches: 11. The CDR3 has 17 residues. CDR3 DNA: TGTGCCAGCAGCTTAGGTTATACGGGACAGGGGAACCACGAGCAGTACGTC. Translation gives CASSLGYTGQGNHEQYV.

This sequence joins TRBV20-1 and TRBJ1-6; D not certain. Germline CDR1 reads DFQATT; CDR2 reads SNEGSKA (reference sequence). The V gene lost 3 bases and the J gene lost 0 bases, with 9 bases spanning the gap. The CDR3 has 15 residues. The CDR3 is CSASSLSSYNSPLHF. The DNA of the CDR3 is TGCAGTGCTAGCTCACTTAGCTCCTATAATTCACCCCTCCACTTT.

This clonotype was found many times. The chain links TRBV9 to TRBJ1-3; D gene unclear. This CDR3 is 14 amino acids long. Per the germline V gene, CDR1 is SGDLS and CDR2 is YYNGEE. V lost 3 bases and J 2 bases, leaving 9 bases between the germline ends. CDR3 coding DNA: TGTGCCAGCAGCGCGGTGGGAACTGGAAACACCATATATTTT. It is translated as CASSAVGTGNTIYF.

This clonotype appeared many times. The chain has TRBV7-8 and TRBJ2-5; D gene unclear. Trimming removed 0 bases at V and 7 bases at J, with 12 bases between. The CDR3 is 14 residues long. Germline V gives CDR1 SGHVS, CDR2 FQNEAQ. For the CDR3, the DNA is TGTGCCAGCAGCTTAGCGCTTGGAGCTGGGACCCAGTACTTC. Residues: CASSLALGAGTQYF.

The rearrangement links TRBV6-5 to TRBJ1-1; D gene unclear. This CDR3 has 15 amino acids. V lost 5 bases and J lost 4, with 17 bases in between. Per the germline V gene, CDR1 is MNHEY and CDR2 is SVGAGI. Here the CDR3 DNA reads TGTGCCAGCAGTGCCTACCCGGACTCGCGCACTGAAGCTTTCTTT. Translating it yields CASSAYPDSRTEAFF.

In its sample, this clonotype was seen a few times. The J gene is TRBJ1-1, the V gene TRBV19; D gene ambiguous. CDR3 length equals 14 residues. Germline-derived CDR1 and CDR2 are LNHDA and SQIVND (reference sequence). V was trimmed by 10 bases and J by 0 bases, leaving 15 bases between them. The CDR3 DNA is TGTGCCACCAAGGGAGGACGGCTGAACACTGAAGCTTTCTTT. As protein: CATKGGRLNTEAFF.

This clonotype came up a few times. This chain uses TRBV19 with TRBJ1-1, with 7 bases identical to TRBD1. CDR1 is LNHDA, CDR2 SQIVND, per germline (reference sequence). CDR3 length: 15 amino acids. The trim removed 4 bases at V and 2 bases at J, leaving 7 bases unmatched. The CDR3: CASSSRTGPNTEAFF. The CDR3 DNA follows: TGTGCCAGTAGTAGCCGGACAGGCCCTAACACTGAAGCTTTCTTT.